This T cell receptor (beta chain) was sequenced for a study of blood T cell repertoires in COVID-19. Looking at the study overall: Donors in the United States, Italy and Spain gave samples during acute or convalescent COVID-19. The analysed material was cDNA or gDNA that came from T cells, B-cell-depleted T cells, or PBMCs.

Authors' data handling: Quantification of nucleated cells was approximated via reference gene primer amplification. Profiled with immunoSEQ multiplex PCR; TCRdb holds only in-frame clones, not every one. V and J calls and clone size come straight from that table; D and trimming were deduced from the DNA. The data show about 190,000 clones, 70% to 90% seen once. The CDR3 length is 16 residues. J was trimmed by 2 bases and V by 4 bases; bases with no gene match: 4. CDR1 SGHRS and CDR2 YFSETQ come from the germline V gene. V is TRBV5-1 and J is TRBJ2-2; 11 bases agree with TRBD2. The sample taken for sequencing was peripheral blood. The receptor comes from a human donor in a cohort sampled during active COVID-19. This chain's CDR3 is CASSPLAGGNTGELFF. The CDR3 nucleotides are TGCGCCAGCAGCCCTCTAGCGGGAGGAAACACCGGGGAGCTGTTTTTT.